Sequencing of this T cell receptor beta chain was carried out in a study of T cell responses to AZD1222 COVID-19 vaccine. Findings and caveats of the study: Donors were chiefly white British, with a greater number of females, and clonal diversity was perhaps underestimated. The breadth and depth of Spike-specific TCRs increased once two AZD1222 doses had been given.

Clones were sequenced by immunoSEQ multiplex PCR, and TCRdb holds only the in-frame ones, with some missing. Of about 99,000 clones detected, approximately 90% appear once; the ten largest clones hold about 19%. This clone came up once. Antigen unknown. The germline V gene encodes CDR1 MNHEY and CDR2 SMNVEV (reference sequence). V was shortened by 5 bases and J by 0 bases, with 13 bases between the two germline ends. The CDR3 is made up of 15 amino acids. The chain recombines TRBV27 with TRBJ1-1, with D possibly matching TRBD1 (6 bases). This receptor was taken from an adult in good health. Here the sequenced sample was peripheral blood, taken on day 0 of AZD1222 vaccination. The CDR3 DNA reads TGTGCCAGCAGTCTTGTTGGGGGCATGAACACTGAAGCTTTCTTT. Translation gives CASSLVGGMNTEAFF.